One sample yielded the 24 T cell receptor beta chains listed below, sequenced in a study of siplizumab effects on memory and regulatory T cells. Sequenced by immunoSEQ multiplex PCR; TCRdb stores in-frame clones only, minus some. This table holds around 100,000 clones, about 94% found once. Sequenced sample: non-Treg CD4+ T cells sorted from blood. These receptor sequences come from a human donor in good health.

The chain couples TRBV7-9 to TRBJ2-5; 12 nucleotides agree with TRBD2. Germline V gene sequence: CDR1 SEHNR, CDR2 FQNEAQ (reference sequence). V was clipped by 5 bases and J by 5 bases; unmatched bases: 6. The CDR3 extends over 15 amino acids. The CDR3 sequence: CASSRGLAGMETQYF. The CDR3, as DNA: TGTGCCAGCAGCCGCGGACTAGCGGGAATGGAGACCCAGTACTTC.

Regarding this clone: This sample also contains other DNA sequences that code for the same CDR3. The chain's CDR3 is CASSLSSGSYNEQFF. The CDR3 DNA is TGCGCCAGCAGCTTGTCTAGCGGGAGCTACAATGAGCAGTTCTTC. This chain links TRBV5-1 with TRBJ2-1, with 10 bases matching TRBD2. The J segment lost 3 bases and the V segment lost 1 base, leaving 1 base of the junction unmatched. Per germline, CDR1 SGHRS and CDR2 YFSETQ. CDR3 length: 15 residues.

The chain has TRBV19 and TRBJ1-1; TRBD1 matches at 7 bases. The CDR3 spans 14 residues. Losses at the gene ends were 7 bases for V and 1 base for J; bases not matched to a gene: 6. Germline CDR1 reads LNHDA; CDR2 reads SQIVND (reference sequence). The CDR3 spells CASTPRQGNTEAFF. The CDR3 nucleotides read TGTGCCAGTACCCCAAGACAGGGGAACACTGAAGCTTTCTTT.

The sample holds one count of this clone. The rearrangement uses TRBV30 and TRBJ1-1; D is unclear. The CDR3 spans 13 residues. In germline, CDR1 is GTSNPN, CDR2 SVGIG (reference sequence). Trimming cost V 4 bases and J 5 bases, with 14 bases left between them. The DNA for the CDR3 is TGTGCCTGGATCCCCACGGGTGGGACTGAAGCTTTCTTT. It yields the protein CAWIPTGGTEAFF.

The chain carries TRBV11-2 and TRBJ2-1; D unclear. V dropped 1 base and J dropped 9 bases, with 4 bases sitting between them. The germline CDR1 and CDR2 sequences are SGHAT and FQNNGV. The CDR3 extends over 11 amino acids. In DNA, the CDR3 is TGTGCCAGCAGCTTAGTGTTTGAGCAGTTCTTC. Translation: CASSLVFEQFF.

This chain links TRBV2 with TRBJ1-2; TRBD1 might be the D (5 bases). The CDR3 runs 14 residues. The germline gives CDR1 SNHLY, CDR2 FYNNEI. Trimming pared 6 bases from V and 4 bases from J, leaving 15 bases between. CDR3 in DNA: TGTGCCAGCAGGAGGGACCTCATAGTCTATGGCTACACCTTC. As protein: CASRRDLIVYGYTF.

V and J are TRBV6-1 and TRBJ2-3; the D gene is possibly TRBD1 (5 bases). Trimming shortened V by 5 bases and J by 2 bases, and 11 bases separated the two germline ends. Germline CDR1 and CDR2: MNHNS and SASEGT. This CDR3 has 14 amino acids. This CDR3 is CASSSTGTTDTQYF. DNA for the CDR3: TGTGCCAGCAGTTCTACAGGAACCACAGATACGCAGTATTTT.

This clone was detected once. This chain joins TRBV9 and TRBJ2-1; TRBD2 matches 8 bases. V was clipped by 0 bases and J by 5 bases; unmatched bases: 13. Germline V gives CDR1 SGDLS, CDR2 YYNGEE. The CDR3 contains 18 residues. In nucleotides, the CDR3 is TGTGCCAGCAGCGTAGCGGTTTCAGGGCGGGAGGTTAACAATGAGCAGTTCTTC. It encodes CASSVAVSGREVNNEQFF.

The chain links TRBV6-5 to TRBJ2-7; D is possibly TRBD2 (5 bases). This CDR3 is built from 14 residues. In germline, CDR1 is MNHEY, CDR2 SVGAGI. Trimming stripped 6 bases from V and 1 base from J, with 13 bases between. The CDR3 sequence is CASRTGSGSYEQYF. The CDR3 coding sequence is TGTGCCAGCAGGACGGGATCCGGGTCCTACGAGCAGTACTTC.

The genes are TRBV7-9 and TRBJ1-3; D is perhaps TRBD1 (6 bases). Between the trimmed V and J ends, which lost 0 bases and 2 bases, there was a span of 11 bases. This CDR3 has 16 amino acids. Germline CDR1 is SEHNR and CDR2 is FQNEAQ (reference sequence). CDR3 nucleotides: TGTGCCAGCAGCTTAGCTGGAGGGGGGACTGGAAACACCATATATTTT. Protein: CASSLAGGGTGNTIYF.

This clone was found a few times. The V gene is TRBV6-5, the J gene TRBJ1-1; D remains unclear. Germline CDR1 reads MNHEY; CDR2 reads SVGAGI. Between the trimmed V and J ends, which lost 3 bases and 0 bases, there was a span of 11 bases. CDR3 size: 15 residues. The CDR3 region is CASSYRHPMNTEAFF. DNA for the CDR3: TGTGCCAGCAGTTATCGCCACCCTATGAACACTGAAGCTTTCTTT.

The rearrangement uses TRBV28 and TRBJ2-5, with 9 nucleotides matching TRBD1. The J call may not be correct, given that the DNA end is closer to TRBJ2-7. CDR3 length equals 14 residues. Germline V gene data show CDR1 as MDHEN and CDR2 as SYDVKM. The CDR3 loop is CASSEGQGAYEQYF. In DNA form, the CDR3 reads TGTGCCAGCAGCGAGGGACAGGGCGCCTACGAGCAGTACTTC.

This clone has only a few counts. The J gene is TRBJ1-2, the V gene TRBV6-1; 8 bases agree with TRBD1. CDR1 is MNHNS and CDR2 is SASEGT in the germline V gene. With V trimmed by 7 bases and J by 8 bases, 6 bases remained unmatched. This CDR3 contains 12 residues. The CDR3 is CASTDRGRGYTF. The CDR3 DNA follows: TGTGCCAGCACCGACAGGGGAAGAGGCTACACCTTC.

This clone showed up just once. CDR3 nucleotides: TGTGCCAGCAGCTTCCCGGGAGCCTACAATGAGCAGTTCTTC. This sequence encodes CASSFPGAYNEQFF. This chain links TRBV5-4 with TRBJ2-1; D is perhaps TRBD2 (6 bases). V was pared by 2 bases and J by 2 bases, with 8 bases between. This CDR3 contains 14 residues. CDR1 is SGHNT, CDR2 YYREEE, per germline (reference sequence).

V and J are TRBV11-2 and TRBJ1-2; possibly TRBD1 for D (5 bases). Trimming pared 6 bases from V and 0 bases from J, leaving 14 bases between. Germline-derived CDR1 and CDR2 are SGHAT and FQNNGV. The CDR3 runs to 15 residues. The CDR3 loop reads CASRSNLGANYGYTF. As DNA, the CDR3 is TGTGCCAGCAGATCTAATTTAGGGGCTAACTATGGCTACACCTTC.

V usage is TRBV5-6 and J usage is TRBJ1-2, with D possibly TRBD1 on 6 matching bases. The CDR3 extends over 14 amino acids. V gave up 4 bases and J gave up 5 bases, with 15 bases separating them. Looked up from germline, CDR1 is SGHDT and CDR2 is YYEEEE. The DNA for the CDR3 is TGTGCCAGCAGCCGGACGGGGGCGGATTATGGCTACACCTTC. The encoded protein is CASSRTGADYGYTF. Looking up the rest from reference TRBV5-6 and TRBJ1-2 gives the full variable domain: DAGVTQSPTHLIKTRGQQVTLRCSPKSGHDTVSWYQQALGQGPQFIFQYYEEEERQRGNFPDRFSGHQFPNYSSELNVNALLLGDSALYLCASSRTGADYGYTFGSGTRLTVV.

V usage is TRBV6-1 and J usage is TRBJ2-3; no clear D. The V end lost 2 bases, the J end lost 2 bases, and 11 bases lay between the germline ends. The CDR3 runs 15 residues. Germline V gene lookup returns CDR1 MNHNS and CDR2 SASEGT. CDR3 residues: CASSERSPHTDTQYF. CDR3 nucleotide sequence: TGTGCCAGCAGTGAACGGTCCCCCCACACAGATACGCAGTATTTT.

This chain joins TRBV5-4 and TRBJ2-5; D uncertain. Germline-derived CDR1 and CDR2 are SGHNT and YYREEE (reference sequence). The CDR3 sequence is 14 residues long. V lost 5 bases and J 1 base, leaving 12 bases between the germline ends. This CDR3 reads CASSVGRRQETQYF. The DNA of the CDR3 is TGTGCCAGCAGTGTTGGGCGGCGCCAAGAGACCCAGTACTTC.

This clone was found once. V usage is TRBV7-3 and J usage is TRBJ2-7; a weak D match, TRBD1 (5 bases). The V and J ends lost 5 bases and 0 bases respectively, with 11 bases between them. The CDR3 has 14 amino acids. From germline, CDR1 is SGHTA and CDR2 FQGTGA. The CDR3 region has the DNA TGTGCCAGCAGCCCCGACAGAAACTCCTACGAGCAGTACTTC. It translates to CASSPDRNSYEQYF.

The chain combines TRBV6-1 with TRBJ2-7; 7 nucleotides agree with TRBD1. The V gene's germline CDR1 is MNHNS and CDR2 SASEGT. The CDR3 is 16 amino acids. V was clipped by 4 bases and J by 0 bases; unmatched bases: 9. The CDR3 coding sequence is TGTGCCAGCAGTGGGGGGACAGTAGCGCACTCCTACGAGCAGTACTTC. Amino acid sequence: CASSGGTVAHSYEQYF.

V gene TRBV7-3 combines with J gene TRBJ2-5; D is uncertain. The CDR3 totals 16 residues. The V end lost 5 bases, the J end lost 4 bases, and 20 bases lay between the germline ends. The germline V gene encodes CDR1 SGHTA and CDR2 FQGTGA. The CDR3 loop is CASSPGSGLGLETQYF. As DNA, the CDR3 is TGTGCCAGCAGCCCCGGGTCTGGCCTGGGGTTAGAGACCCAGTACTTC.

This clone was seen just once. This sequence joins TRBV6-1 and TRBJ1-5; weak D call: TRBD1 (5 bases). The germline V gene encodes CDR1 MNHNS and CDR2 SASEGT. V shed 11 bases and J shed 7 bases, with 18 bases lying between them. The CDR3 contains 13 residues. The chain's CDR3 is CAVTSWGVQPQHF. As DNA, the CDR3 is TGTGCCGTCACCTCGTGGGGGGTACAGCCCCAGCATTTT.

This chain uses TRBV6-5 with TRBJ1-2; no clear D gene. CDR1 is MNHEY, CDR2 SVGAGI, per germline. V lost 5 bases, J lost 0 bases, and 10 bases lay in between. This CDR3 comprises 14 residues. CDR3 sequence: CASSEDWANYGYTF. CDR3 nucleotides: TGTGCCAGCAGTGAAGATTGGGCTAACTATGGCTACACCTTC.

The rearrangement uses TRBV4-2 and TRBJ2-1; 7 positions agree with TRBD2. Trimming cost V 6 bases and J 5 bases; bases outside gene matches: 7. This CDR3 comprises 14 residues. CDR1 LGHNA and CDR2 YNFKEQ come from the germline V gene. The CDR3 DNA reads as TGTGCCAGCAGGGGGCGGGAGCGGAACAATGAGCAGTTCTTC. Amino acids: CASRGRERNNEQFF.